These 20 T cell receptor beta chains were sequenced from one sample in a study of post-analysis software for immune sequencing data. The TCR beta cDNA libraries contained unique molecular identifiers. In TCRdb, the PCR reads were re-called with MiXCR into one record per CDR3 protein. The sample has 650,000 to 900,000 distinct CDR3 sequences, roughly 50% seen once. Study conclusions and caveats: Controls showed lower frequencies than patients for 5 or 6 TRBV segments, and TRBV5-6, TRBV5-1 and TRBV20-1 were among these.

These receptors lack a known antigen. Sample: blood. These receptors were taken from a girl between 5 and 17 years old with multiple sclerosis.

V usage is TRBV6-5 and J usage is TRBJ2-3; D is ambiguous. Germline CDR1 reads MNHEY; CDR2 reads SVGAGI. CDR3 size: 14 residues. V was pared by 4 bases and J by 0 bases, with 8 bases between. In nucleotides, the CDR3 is TGTGCCAGCAGTTGGTCCAGGAGCACAGATACGCAGTATTTT. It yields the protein CASSWSRSTDTQYF.

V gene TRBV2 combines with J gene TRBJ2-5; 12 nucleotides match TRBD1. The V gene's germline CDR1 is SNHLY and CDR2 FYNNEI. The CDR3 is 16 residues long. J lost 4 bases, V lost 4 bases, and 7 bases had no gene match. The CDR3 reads CASSAPGQGAGETQYF. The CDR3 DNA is TGTGCCAGCAGTGCTCCGGGACAGGGGGCGGGAGAGACCCAGTACTTC.

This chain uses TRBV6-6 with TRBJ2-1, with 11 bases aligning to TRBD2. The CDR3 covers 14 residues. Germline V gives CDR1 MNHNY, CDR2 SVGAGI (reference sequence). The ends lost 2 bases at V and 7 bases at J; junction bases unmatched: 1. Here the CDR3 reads CASSYGTSGNEQFF. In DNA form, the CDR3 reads TGTGCCAGCAGTTACGGGACTAGCGGAAATGAGCAGTTCTTC.

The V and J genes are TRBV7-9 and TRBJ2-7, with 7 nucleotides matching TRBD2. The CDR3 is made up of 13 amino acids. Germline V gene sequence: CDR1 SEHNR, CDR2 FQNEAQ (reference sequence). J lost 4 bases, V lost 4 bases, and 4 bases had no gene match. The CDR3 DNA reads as TGTGCCAGCAGCTCAGCGGGACTATACGAGCAGTACTTC. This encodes CASSSAGLYEQYF.

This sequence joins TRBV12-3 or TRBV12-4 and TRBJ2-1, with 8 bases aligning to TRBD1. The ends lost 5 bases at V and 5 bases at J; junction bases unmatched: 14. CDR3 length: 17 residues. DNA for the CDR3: TGTGCCAGCAGTCCGATGGGACAGGAGAATTTCCACAATGAGCAGTTCTTC. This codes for CASSPMGQENFHNEQFF.

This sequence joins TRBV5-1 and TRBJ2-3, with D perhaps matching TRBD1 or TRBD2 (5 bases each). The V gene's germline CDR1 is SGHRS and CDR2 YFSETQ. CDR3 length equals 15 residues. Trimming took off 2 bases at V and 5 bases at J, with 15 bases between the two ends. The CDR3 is CASSFRGGRGDTQYF. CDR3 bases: TGCGCCAGCAGCTTCCGCGGAGGAAGGGGAGATACGCAGTATTTT.

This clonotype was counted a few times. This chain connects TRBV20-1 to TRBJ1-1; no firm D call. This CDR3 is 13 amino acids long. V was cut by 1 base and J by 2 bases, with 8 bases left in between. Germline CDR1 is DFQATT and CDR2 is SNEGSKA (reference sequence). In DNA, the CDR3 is TGCAGTGCTAGAGGCTCACTCAACACTGAAGCTTTCTTT. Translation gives CSARGSLNTEAFF.

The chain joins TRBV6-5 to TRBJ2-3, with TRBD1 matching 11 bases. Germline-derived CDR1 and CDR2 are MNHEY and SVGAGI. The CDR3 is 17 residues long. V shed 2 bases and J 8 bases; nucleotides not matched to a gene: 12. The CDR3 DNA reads TGTGCCAGCAGTTACCGCTGGACAGGGGGCGAAGAAGGTACGCAGTATTTT. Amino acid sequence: CASSYRWTGGEEGTQYF.

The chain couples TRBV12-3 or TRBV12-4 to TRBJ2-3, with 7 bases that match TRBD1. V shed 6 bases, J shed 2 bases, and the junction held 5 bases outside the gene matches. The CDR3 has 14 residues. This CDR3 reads CASRPQGDTDTQYF. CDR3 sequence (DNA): TGTGCCAGCAGACCTCAGGGGGACACAGATACGCAGTATTTT.

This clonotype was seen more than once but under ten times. CDR3 DNA: TGCGCCAGCAGCCAAGGGGTCGGGGCTGGGGAGCAGTACTTC. Amino acids: CASSQGVGAGEQYF. V gene TRBV4-3 combines with J gene TRBJ2-7, with D perhaps matching TRBD1 or TRBD2 (5 bases each). The V end lost 1 base, the J end lost 7 bases, and 14 bases lay between the germline ends. The germline CDR1 and CDR2 sequences are LGHNA and YSLEER. The CDR3 has 14 amino acids.

CDR3 in DNA: TGTGCCAGCAGCCCCCCGGGCAGGCCTTTTTCAGATACGCAGTATTTT. This encodes CASSPPGRPFSDTQYF. The chain links TRBV7-2 to TRBJ2-3; D not resolved. The CDR3 runs to 16 residues. CDR1 SGHTA and CDR2 FQGNSA come from the germline V gene. Trimming took 5 bases from V and 4 from J, leaving 19 bases between them.

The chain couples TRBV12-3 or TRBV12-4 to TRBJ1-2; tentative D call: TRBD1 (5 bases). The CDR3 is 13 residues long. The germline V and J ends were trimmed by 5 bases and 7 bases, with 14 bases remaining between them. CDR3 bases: TGTGCCAGCAGTCGGGACCTCCTTCTTGGCTACACCTTC. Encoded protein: CASSRDLLLGYTF.

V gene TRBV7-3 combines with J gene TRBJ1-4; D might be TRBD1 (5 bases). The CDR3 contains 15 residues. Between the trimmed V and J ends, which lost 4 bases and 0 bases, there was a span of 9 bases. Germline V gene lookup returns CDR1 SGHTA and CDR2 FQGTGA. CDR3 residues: CASSSTGTTNEKLFF. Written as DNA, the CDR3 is TGTGCCAGCAGCTCTACAGGTACAACTAATGAAAAACTGTTTTTT.

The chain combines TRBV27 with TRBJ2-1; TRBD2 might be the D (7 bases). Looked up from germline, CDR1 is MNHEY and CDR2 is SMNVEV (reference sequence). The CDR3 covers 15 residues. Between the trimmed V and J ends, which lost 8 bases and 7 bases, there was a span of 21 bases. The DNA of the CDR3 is TGTGCCAGCCAAAGGAGGGGGAGGGCCTGGAATGAGCAGTTCTTC. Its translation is CASQRRGRAWNEQFF.

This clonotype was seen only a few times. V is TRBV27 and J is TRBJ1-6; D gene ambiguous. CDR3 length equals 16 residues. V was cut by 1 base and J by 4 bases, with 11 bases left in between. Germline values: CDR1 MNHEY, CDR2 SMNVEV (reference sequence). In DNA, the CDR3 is TGTGCCAGCAGTTTATATGCGGCACCGTATAATTCACCCCTCCACTTT. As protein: CASSLYAAPYNSPLHF.

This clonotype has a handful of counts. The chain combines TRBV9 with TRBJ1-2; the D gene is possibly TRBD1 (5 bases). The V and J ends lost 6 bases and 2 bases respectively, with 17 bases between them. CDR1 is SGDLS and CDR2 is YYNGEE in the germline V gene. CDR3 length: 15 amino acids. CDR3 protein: CASTESGTGNYGYTF. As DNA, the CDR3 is TGTGCCAGCACCGAGTCCGGGACGGGGAACTATGGCTACACCTTC.

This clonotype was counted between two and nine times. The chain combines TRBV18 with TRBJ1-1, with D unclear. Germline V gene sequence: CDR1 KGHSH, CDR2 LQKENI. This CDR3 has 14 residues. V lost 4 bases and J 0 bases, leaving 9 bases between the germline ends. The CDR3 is CASSRQGMNTEAFF. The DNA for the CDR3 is TGTGCCAGCTCACGCCAAGGTATGAACACTGAAGCTTTCTTT. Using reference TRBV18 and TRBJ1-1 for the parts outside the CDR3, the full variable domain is NAGVMQNPRHLVRRRGQEARLRCSPMKGHSHVYWYRQLPEEGLKFMVYLQKENIIDESGMPKERFSAEFPKEGPSILRIQQVVRGDSAAYFCASSRQGMNTEAFFGQGTRLTVV.

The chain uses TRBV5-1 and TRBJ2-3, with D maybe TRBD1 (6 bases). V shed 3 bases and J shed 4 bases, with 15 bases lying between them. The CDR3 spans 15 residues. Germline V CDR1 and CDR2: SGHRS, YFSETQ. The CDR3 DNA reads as TGCGCCAGCAGCTCACAGGGAGTCGAGGCAGATACGCAGTATTTT. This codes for CASSSQGVEADTQYF.

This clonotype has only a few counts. CDR3 nucleotides: TGTGCCAGCAGTTATGATTTCGTGCGGGATGAGCAGTTCTTC. Its translation: CASSYDFVRDEQFF. The chain has TRBV6-5 and TRBJ2-1; tentatively, D is TRBD2 (5 bases). V was cut by 3 bases and J by 8 bases, with 14 bases left in between. CDR1 MNHEY and CDR2 SVGAGI come from the germline V gene. CDR3 length: 14 amino acids.

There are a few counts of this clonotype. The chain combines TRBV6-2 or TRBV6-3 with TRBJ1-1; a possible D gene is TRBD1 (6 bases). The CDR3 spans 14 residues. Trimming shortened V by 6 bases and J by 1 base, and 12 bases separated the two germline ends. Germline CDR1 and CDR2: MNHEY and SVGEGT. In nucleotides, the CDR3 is TGTGCCAGCAGCAAACCAGGGGCGAACACTGAAGCTTTCTTT. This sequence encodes CASSKPGANTEAFF.